Listed here are 8 T cell receptor beta chains from one sample, sequenced in a study of T cell clones after liver transplantation. TCRdb's table, derived via immunoSEQ multiplex PCR, lists solely in-frame clones and lacks some. This table holds just over 60,000 clones, over 70% found once. Sequenced here: CD4+ T cells from blood, sampled before liver transplant. All receptors derive from a human donor who received a liver transplant.

The chain carries TRBV5-1 and TRBJ1-6, with 7 bases lining up with TRBD1. Germline V gives CDR1 SGHRS, CDR2 YFSETQ. The CDR3 has 15 residues. V dropped 3 bases and J dropped 10; count of bases not matched to a gene: 10. In nucleotides, the CDR3 is TGCGCCAGCAGCTCCAGGGGGAAGAAGGAATCACCCCTCCACTTT. Translation gives CASSSRGKKESPLHF.

This clone has more than one count but fewer than ten. V gene TRBV28 combines with J gene TRBJ2-6; possible D gene TRBD2, 5 bases. The CDR3 length is 15 residues. Trimming stripped 5 bases from V and 2 bases from J, with 10 bases between. The germline V gene encodes CDR1 MDHEN and CDR2 SYDVKM. CDR3 sequence (DNA): TGTGCCAGCAGTCTACTAGTGGCTGGGGCCAACGTCCTGACTTTC. It translates to CASSLLVAGANVLTF.

Only one count was recorded for this clone. The rearrangement uses TRBV29-1 and TRBJ1-2; TRBD1 matches at 7 bases. V dropped 2 bases and J dropped 4; count of bases not matched to a gene: 7. Germline assignment: CDR1 SQVTM and CDR2 ANQGSEA. The CDR3 length is 14 residues. For the CDR3, the DNA is TGCAGCGTTGAAATGGGACAGAAATCCTATGGCTACACCTTC. Translation: CSVEMGQKSYGYTF.

Details on this clone: Additional DNA sequences in this sample encode the identical CDR3. The gene calls are TRBV5-4 and TRBJ2-7; 8 nucleotides match TRBD1. CDR3 length: 14 amino acids. V shed 5 bases and J 4 bases; nucleotides not matched to a gene: 8. Germline lookup yields CDR1 SGHNT and CDR2 YYREEE (reference sequence). The CDR3 is CASSSGQGQYEQYF. Written as DNA, the CDR3 is TGTGCCAGCAGTTCTGGACAGGGTCAGTACGAGCAGTACTTC. Complete variable domain (other parts from reference TRBV5-4 and TRBJ2-7): ETGVTQSPTHLIKTRGQQVTLRCSSQSGHNTVSWYQQALGQGPQFIFQYYREEENGRGNFPPRFSGLQFPNYSSELNVNALELDDSALYLCASSSGQGQYEQYFGPGTRLTVT.

CDR3 loop: CASSPQTGTGNTIYF. CDR3 DNA sequence: TGCGCCAGCAGCCCACAGACAGGGACTGGAAACACCATATATTTT. The chain recombines TRBV5-1 with TRBJ1-3, with 7 bases fitting TRBD1. After removal of 4 bases from V and 2 bases from J, the junction contained 6 bases not matched to a gene. CDR3 length: 15 amino acids. Germline assignment: CDR1 SGHRS and CDR2 YFSETQ.

The chain employs TRBV5-1 and TRBJ1-5, with 8 nucleotides matching TRBD1. The CDR3 is made up of 17 amino acids. Unmatched junction bases numbered 6, after V lost 1 base and J lost 0 bases. Germline CDR1 is SGHRS and CDR2 is YFSETQ. DNA of the CDR3: TGCGCCAGCAGCTTGACCACAGGGGGGGCTAGCAATCAGCCCCAGCATTTT. Protein: CASSLTTGGASNQPQHF.

This clone came up a few times. This chain uses TRBV30 with TRBJ1-6, with D perhaps TRBD1 (6 bases). This CDR3 spans 14 amino acids. The germline V and J ends were trimmed by 1 base and 6 bases, with 10 bases remaining between them. CDR1 is GTSNPN and CDR2 is SVGIG in the germline V gene (reference sequence). CDR3 protein: CAWSGQASNSPLHF. In nucleotides, the CDR3 is TGTGCCTGGAGTGGACAGGCCTCTAATTCACCCCTCCACTTT.

This chain links TRBV7-9 with TRBJ2-3, with TRBD2 matching over 8 bases. Losses at the gene ends were 5 bases for V and 6 bases for J; bases not matched to a gene: 1. This CDR3 spans 12 amino acids. The V gene's germline CDR1 is SEHNR and CDR2 FQNEAQ (reference sequence). CDR3 sequence: CASSPGGDTQYF. The CDR3 bases are TGTGCCAGCAGCCCGGGGGGGGATACGCAGTATTTT.